Listed below are T cell receptor beta chains from one sample, sequenced in a study of somatic mutations in T cells in chronic GVHD. Repertoires were generated with immunoSEQ multiplex PCR, while TCRdb's copy carries only in-frame clones and drops some. This sample has roughly 800 clones, with approximately 86% found just once. The specimen was Vbeta20-positive CD4+ T cells from blood. All receptors come from a male patient between 45 and 59 years old with chronic graft-versus-host disease. Part of the T cell pool may stem from the graft donor. CDR3s include the opening cysteine and the closing phenylalanine or tryptophan. The D gene is left open where the match is weak. Part of the rows lack a size; the others show once, few, many or a class for expanded clones.

clone_size	v_call	j_call	d_call	cdr3_aa	cdr3_nt
-	TRBV30	TRBJ1-2	-	CAWSVEANYGYTF	TGTGCCTGGAGTGTGGAGGCAAACTATGGCTACACCTTC
few	TRBV5-1	TRBJ1-1	-	CASSLTGNTEAFF	TGCGCCAGCAGCTTGACAGGGAACACTGAAGCTTTCTTT
once	TRBV30	TRBJ1-1	TRBD1	CAWVRDRGPAFF	TGTGCCTGGGTACGGGACAGGGGGCCGGCTTTCTTT
-	TRBV30	TRBJ1-1	-	CAWREIGAFF	TGTGCCTGGAGGGAGATCGGAGCTTTCTTT
-	TRBV30	TRBJ2-7	-	CAWSISLNYEQYF	TGTGCCTGGAGTATCAGTCTCAACTACGAGCAGTACTTC
-	TRBV30	TRBJ2-1	TRBD2	CAWTAGGSYNEQFF	TGTGCCTGGACGGCGGGGGGCTCATACAATGAGCAGTTCTTC
once	TRBV4-1	TRBJ2-6	TRBD1	CASSQEGGNRGGRGANVLTF	TGCGCCAGCAGCCAAGAAGGGGGAAACAGGGGTGGGCGTGGGGCCAACGTCCTGACTTTC
-	TRBV30	TRBJ2-7	TRBD2	CAWVGGTVPYEQYF	TGTGCCTGGGTCGGGGGGACTGTCCCCTACGAGCAGTACTTC
-	TRBV6-5	TRBJ2-5	-	CASSPSDETQYF	TGTGCCAGCAGTCCGAGTGATGAGACCCAGTACTTC
-	TRBV11-2	TRBJ2-1	TRBD1	CASSSTLIQGAADNEQFF	TGTGCCAGCAGCTCCACCCTCATCCAGGGGGCGGCCGACAATGAGCAGTTCTTC
few	TRBV5-1	TRBJ1-2	-	CASSFRDGYTF	TGCGCCAGCAGCTTCAGGGATGGCTACACCTTC
-	TRBV5-1	TRBJ1-2	TRBD1	CASSPRDRLWGYTF	TGCGCCAGCAGCCCAAGGGACAGGTTATGGGGCTACACCTTC
-	TRBV30	TRBJ2-7	TRBD1	CAWSPTGQDLYEQYF	TGTGCCTGGAGCCCAACGGGACAGGACCTCTACGAGCAGTACTTC
-	TRBV30	TRBJ1-1	-	CAWSSKRGGETEAFF	TGTGCCTGGAGTTCAAAAAGGGGCGGTGAGACTGAAGCTTTCTTT
-	TRBV30	TRBJ1-5	TRBD1	CAWSPKDRGYSNQPQHF	TGTGCCTGGAGCCCAAAAGACAGGGGCTATAGCAATCAGCCCCAGCATTTT
-	TRBV30	TRBJ1-3	-	CAWSAGQLWGGNTIYF	TGTGCCTGGAGTGCGGGACAACTCTGGGGAGGAAACACCATATATTTT
-	TRBV30	TRBJ1-6	-	CAWEPRSYNSPLHF	TGTGCCTGGGAGCCCCGGTCCTATAATTCACCCCTCCACTTT
-	TRBV30	TRBJ1-2	TRBD1	CAWRGGQGRKYGYTF	TGTGCCTGGAGAGGCGGACAGGGGAGAAAGTATGGCTACACCTTC
-	TRBV30	TRBJ2-3	TRBD2	CAWNSGSTDTQYF	TGTGCCTGGAATAGCGGGAGCACAGATACGCAGTATTTT
once	TRBV30	TRBJ2-3	TRBD2	CAWSGGRAGADTQYF	TGTGCCTGGAGTGGTGGCAGGGCGGGGGCAGATACGCAGTATTTT
once	TRBV5-1	TRBJ2-2	-	CASSGGENTGELFF	TGCGCCAGCAGCGGGGGCGAGAACACCGGGGAGCTGTTTTTT
-	TRBV30	TRBJ2-7	-	CAWRAGRGSYEQYF	TGTGCCTGGAGAGCAGGGCGCGGCTCCTACGAGCAGTACTTC
-	TRBV30	TRBJ1-1	-	CAWSPVGGRAEAFF	TGTGCCTGGAGTCCTGTGGGGGGGAGGGCTGAAGCTTTCTTT
once	TRBV30	TRBJ1-1	-	CAFGSTEAFF	TGTGCCTTCGGGAGCACTGAAGCTTTCTTT
-	TRBV30	TRBJ1-2	TRBD1	CAWTPGQGGYTF	TGTGCCTGGACCCCCGGACAGGGCGGCTACACCTTC
-	TRBV30	TRBJ2-6	TRBD2	CACTPRRGGGGANVLTF	TGTGCCTGTACCCCCCGGCGGGGCGGGGGTGGGGCCAACGTCCTGACTTTC
-	TRBV30	TRBJ1-6	-	CAWSPRDGRVAASSLHF	TGTGCCTGGAGTCCCCGCGATGGGAGGGTGGCTGCCTCGTCCCTCCACTTT
-	TRBV5-1	TRBJ2-5	TRBD1	CASSLGGQGVPETQYF	TGCGCCAGCAGCTTGGGGGGCCAGGGGGTCCCAGAGACCCAGTACTTC
-	TRBV5-1	TRBJ1-1	-	CASSLVGGRSTEAFF	TGCGCCAGCAGCTTGGTAGGCGGGAGGAGCACTGAAGCTTTCTTT
-	TRBV30	TRBJ2-5	-	CAWSDQETQYF	TGTGCCTGGAGTGATCAGGAGACCCAGTACTTC
-	TRBV30	TRBJ1-4	-	CAQRGRSATNEKLFF	TGTGCCCAAAGGGGCAGAAGTGCAACTAATGAAAAACTGTTTTTT
-	TRBV30	TRBJ1-5	-	CAWGEGGRPQHF	TGTGCCTGGGGAGAAGGGGGTAGGCCCCAGCATTTT
-	TRBV5-1	TRBJ1-6	-	CASSLASGLNSPLHF	TGCGCCAGCAGCTTGGCCTCTGGGCTAAATTCACCCCTCCACTTT
-	TRBV30	TRBJ2-3	-	CAWSWRFGTDTQYF	TGTGCCTGGAGTTGGAGGTTCGGTACAGATACGCAGTATTTT
-	TRBV30	TRBJ1-4	TRBD1	CAWTGGHRGRKLFF	TGTGCCTGGACGGGGGGGCACAGGGGGCGAAAACTGTTTTTT
-	TRBV30	TRBJ1-2	-	CACQSWGAGGYTF	TGTGCCTGCCAATCCTGGGGCGCCGGTGGCTACACCTTC
once	TRBV30	TRBJ2-7	-	CAWAPQVYEQYF	TGTGCCTGGGCCCCACAGGTGTACGAGCAGTACTTC
-	TRBV5-1	TRBJ1-5	-	CASSLPGRNQPQHF	TGCGCCAGCAGCTTACCAGGGCGGAACCAGCCCCAGCATTTT
-	TRBV30	TRBJ1-3	-	CAWKGLGTLSGNTIYF	TGTGCCTGGAAAGGTCTCGGGACTCTCTCTGGAAACACCATATATTTT
-	TRBV1	TRBJ2-1	-	CTSSQDISPGLAAYNEQFF	TGCACCAGCAGCCAAGATATAAGCCCCGGACTAGCGGCCTACAATGAGCAGTTCTTC
-	TRBV30	TRBJ2-7	TRBD2	CAWGTKREAQYF	TGTGCCTGGGGTACCAAGCGGGAGGCGCAGTACTTC
-	TRBV30	TRBJ1-1	-	CAWRPRVGAGAFF	TGTGCCTGGAGGCCCCGAGTAGGCGCCGGGGCTTTCTTT
-	TRBV30	TRBJ1-5	TRBD1	CAWRTGKGQPQHF	TGTGCCTGGCGGACAGGGAAGGGTCAGCCCCAGCATTTT
-	TRBV30	TRBJ2-7	TRBD1	CAWSLQGYSYEQYF	TGTGCCTGGAGCCTACAGGGGTACTCCTACGAGCAGTACTTC
-	TRBV6-1	TRBJ1-4	-	CASSDSSCLLVDNEKLFF	TGTGCCAGCAGTGATAGCAGTTGTCTCCTAGTCGACAATGAAAAACTGTTTTTT
-	TRBV5-1	TRBJ1-1	-	CASSLTLNTEAFF	TGCGCCAGCAGCTTGACACTGAACACTGAAGCTTTCTTT
-	TRBV30	TRBJ1-2	TRBD1	CAWSVQGPQGGYTF	TGTGCCTGGAGTGTACAGGGGCCACAGGGTGGCTACACCTTC
-	TRBV30	TRBJ1-5	-	CAFRVNQNQPQHF	TGTGCCTTCAGGGTAAATCAGAATCAGCCCCAGCATTTT
once	TRBV30	TRBJ2-1	-	CAWSDGNEQFF	TGTGCCTGGAGTGACGGCAATGAGCAGTTCTTC
-	TRBV30	TRBJ1-6	-	CAWSVPDGDNSPLHF	TGTGCCTGGAGTGTACCGGACGGGGATAATTCACCCCTCCACTTT
-	TRBV19	TRBJ1-5	-	CASRWGTANSNQPQHF	TGTGCCAGTAGATGGGGCACAGCTAATAGCAATCAGCCCCAGCATTTT
-	TRBV5-1	TRBJ2-4	TRBD1	CASSLGRQGTNIQYF	TGCGCCAGCAGCTTGGGCAGACAGGGGACAAACATTCAGTACTTC
-	TRBV5-1	TRBJ2-3	-	CASSLWGLATNTDTQYF	TGCGCCAGCAGCCTGTGGGGACTTGCGACAAATACAGATACGCAGTATTTT
few	TRBV5-1	TRBJ2-7	-	CASSTHSGSGRSYEQYF	TGCGCCAGCAGCACCCACTCGGGGAGCGGAAGGTCCTACGAGCAGTACTTC
-	TRBV30	TRBJ1-5	TRBD1	CAWSRTGNQPQHF	TGTGCCTGGAGTCGGACAGGGAATCAGCCCCAGCATTTT
few	TRBV30	TRBJ2-7	-	CAWSPGKRNYEQYF	TGTGCCTGGAGTCCGGGTAAGAGAAACTACGAGCAGTACTTC
-	TRBV5-1	TRBJ2-6	TRBD1	CASSSSDRGKSGANVLTF	TGCGCCAGCAGCTCCTCGGACAGGGGGAAGTCTGGGGCCAACGTCCTGACTTTC
few	TRBV30	TRBJ2-7	TRBD1	CALGQSSYEQYF	TGTGCCTTGGGACAGAGCTCCTACGAGCAGTACTTC
few	TRBV30	TRBJ1-6	TRBD1	CPSSTGQANNSPLHF	TGTCCCTCGAGTACCGGACAGGCAAATAATTCACCCCTCCACTTT